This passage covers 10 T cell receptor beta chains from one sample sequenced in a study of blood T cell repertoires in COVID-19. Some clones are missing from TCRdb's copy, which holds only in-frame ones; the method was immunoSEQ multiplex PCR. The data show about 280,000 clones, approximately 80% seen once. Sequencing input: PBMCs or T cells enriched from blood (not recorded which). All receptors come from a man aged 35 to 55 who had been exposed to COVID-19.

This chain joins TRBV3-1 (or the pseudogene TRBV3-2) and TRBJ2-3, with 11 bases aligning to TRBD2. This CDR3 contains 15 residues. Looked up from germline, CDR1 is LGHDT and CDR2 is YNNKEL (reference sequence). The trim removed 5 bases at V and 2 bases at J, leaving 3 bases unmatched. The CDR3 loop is CASSGTSGTTDTQYF. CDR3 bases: TGTGCCAGCAGCGGGACTAGCGGAACCACAGATACGCAGTATTTT.

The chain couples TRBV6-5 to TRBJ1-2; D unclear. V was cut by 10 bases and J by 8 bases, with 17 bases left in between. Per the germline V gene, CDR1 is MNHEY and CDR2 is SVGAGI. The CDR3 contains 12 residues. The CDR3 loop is CATRRGQAGYTF. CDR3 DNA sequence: TGTGCCACCCGGCGGGGTCAAGCGGGCTACACCTTC.

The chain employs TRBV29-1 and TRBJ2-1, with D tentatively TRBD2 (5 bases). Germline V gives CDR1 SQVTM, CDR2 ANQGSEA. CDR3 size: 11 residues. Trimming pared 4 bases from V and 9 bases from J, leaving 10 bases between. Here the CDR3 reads CSVATSSEQFF. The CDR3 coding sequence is TGCAGCGTTGCCACTAGTAGTGAGCAGTTCTTC.

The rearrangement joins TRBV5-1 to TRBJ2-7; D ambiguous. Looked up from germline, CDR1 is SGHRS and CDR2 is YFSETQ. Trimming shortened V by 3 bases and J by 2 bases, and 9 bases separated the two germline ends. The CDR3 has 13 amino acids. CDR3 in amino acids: CASSYSNPYEQYF. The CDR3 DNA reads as TGCGCCAGCAGCTACTCGAATCCCTACGAGCAGTACTTC.

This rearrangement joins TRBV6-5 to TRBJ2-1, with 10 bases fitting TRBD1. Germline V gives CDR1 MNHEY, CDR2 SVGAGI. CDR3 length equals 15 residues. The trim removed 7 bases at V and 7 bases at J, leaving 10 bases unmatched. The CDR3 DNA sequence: TGTGCCAGCACCAAGGGACAGGGGAGGGTTAATGAGCAGTTCTTC. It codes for CASTKGQGRVNEQFF.

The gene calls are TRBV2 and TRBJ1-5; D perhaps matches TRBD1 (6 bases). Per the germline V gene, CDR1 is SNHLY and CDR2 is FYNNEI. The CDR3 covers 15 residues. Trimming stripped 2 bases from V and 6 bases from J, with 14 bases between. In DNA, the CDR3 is TGTGCCAGCAGTGAATTTGGACAGTCCGGTCAGCCCCAGCATTTT. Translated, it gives CASSEFGQSGQPQHF. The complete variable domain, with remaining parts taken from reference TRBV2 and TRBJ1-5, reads EPEVTQTPSHQVTQMGQEVILRCVPISNHLYFYWYRQILGQKVEFLVSFYNNEISEKSEIFDDQFSVERPDGSNFTLKIRSTKLEDSAMYFCASSEFGQSGQPQHFGDGTRLSIL.

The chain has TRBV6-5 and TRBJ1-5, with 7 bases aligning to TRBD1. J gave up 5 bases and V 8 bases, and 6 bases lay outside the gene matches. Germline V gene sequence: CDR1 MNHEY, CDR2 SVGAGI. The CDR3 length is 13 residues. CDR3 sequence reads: CASGIDRDQPQHF. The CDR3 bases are TGTGCCAGCGGAATCGACAGGGATCAGCCCCAGCATTTT.

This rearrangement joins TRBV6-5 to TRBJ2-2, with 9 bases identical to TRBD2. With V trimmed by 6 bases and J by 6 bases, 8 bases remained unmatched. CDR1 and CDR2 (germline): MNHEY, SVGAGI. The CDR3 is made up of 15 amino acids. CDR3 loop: CASRSFSGRPGELFF. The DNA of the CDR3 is TGTGCCAGCAGGAGCTTTAGCGGGAGACCCGGGGAGCTGTTTTTT.

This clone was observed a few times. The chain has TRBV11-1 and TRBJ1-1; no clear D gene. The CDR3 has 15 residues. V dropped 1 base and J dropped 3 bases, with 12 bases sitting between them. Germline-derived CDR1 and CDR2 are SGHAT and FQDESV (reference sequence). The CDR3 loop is CASSLGQVSDTEAFF. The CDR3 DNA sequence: TGTGCCAGCAGCTTAGGGCAGGTTTCTGACACTGAAGCTTTCTTT.

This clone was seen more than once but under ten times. The CDR3 here is CASSVVNEPTSHTGELFF. The CDR3 nucleotides read TGTGCCAGCAGCGTAGTAAATGAGCCAACCTCGCACACCGGGGAGCTGTTTTTT. V and J are TRBV9 and TRBJ2-2; no reliable D call. The germline V gene encodes CDR1 SGDLS and CDR2 YYNGEE. This CDR3 has 18 amino acids. The V and J ends lost 0 bases and 3 bases respectively, with 18 bases between them.